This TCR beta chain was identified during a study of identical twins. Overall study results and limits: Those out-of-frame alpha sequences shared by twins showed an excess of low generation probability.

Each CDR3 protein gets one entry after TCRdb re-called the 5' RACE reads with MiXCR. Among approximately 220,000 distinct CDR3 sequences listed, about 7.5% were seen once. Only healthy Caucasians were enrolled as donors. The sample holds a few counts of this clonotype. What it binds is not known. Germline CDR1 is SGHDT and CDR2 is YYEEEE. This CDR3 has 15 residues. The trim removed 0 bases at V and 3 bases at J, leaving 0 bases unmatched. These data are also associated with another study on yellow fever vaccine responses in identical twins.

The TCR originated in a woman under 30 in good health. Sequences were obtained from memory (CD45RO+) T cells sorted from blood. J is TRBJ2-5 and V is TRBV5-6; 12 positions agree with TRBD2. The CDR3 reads CASSLGLAGEETQYF. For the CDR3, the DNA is TGTGCCAGCAGCTTGGGACTAGCGGGGGAAGAGACCCAGTACTTC.